This T cell receptor (beta chain) was retrieved from a study of CD8+CD57+ T cells in acquired aplastic anemia. Study summary: Sorted CD4+ plus CD8+ cells gave DNA averaging roughly 3 ug.

Findings of the study overall: The number of CD8+ CDR3 sequences shared by patients and controls was twenty-nine. Patients and controls were not found to differ significantly in CD8+ Simpson's diversity.

The CDR3 has 14 residues. The V gene's germline CDR1 is DFQATT and CDR2 SNEGSKA (reference sequence). About this clonotype: Its antigen is still unknown. At one end, the junction sequence differs from germline, possibly due to a read error.

Genomic DNA constituted the template upon which TCR beta VDJ and CDR3 profiling was performed. TCRdb reprocessed the reads with MiXCR, giving one entry per CDR3 protein. Of some 48,000 distinct CDR3 sequences listed, around two thirds were seen once; the top ten hold approximately 31%. Sequencing input: sorted CD4+, CD8+, or CD8+CD57+ T cells (not recorded which) from PBMCs. This receptor was identified in a human donor in good health, serving as a control. The V gene is TRBV20-1, the J gene TRBJ2-4, with D perhaps TRBD1 (5 bases). The CDR3 DNA sequence: TGCAGTGCTAGAGATGCCCTAGGGGCGAACATTCGGTACTTC. It yields the protein CSARDALGANIRYF.